In this sample, the clone carrying this T cell receptor beta chain turned up a few times. The data stem from a study of Ad26.COV2.S vaccination and SARS-CoV-2 variants. Across the study: Dosing was one shot or two shots 56 days apart.

CDR3 length equals 15 residues. With 7 bases removed from V and 6 bases from J, the gap between germline ends came to 21 bases. CDR1 is LNHDA, CDR2 SQIVND, per germline (reference sequence). Treatment in this sample: roughly 19 received Ad26.COV2.S at low or high dose, single or two shots; 5 received placebo; per-sample allocation not given. The samples date from day 63 after the first vaccine or placebo injection. TCRdb keeps only in-frame clones here, not all; method: immunoSEQ multiplex PCR. The sample lists about 400,000 clones; about 91% were seen once. The specimen was peripheral blood, collected in a trial of Ad26.COV2.S vaccine versus placebo. The chain employs TRBV19 and TRBJ1-1; D not certain. This sequence originates from a person between 18 and 60 years old who received the Ad26.COV2.S COVID-19 vaccine or a placebo. The CDR3 sequence: CASTLIQRWSAEAFF. CDR3 nucleotides: TGTGCCAGTACCCTAATACAGAGATGGTCGGCTGAAGCTTTCTTT.